This T cell receptor beta chain was recorded in a study of T cell repertoires in cytomegalovirus infection. Across the study: It can be stated that public TCR beta signatures indicated CMV infection as well as a matching HLA type.

The V gene lost 2 bases and the J gene lost 12 bases, with 14 bases spanning the gap. The CDR3 is 12 residues long. TCRdb called the reads again in MiXCR, with one record for every CDR3 protein. Of approximately 260,000 distinct CDR3 sequences in the sample, 15% to 20% were seen once. This chain joins TRBV12-3 or TRBV12-4 and TRBJ2-7, with TRBD1 as a possible D gene (6 bases). This TCR was recovered from a human donor in good health (CMV status not recorded). Some clones in this sample may be carry-over from other donors' samples. Sequenced: CD8+ T cells from PBMCs. CDR3: CASSLSGGDVYF. The CDR3 coding sequence is TGTGCCAGCAGTTTAAGTGGGGGCGACGTGTACTTC.